This TCR beta chain derives from a study of vaccination and CD4 T cells after COVID-19. Study details: Convalescents were six males and four females, two of them Hispanic. Median time from second vaccine dose to sampling was just over 70 days (14 to 241).

Regarding this clonotype: Its target is unknown.

The V gene's germline CDR1 is ENHRY and CDR2 SYGVKD. V lost 2 bases and J 7 bases, leaving 18 bases between the germline ends. The length of the CDR3 is 17 residues. The treatment here: approximately nine-day PBMC culture with coronavirus spike peptide pools or control peptides (ViraFEST assay). The ViraFEST method relied on peptide pools to expand antigen-specific T cells, followed by TCR sequencing. CD4+ T cells that had been cultured provided DNA sequenced with the Oncomine TCR Beta short-read assay. TCRdb called the PCR reads again in MiXCR, with one record for every CDR3 protein. The sample lists about 15,000 distinct CDR3 sequences; approximately 53% were seen once.

This chain links TRBV10-3 with TRBJ2-6; D gene unclear. The sequenced sample consisted of CD4+ T cells from blood, cultured in vitro. The source is a human donor who had recovered from COVID-19. Here the CDR3 DNA reads TGTGCCATCAGTGAGAATCCAGGCTCGCTGGGAGCCAACGTCCTGACTTTC. It specifies CAISENPGSLGANVLTF.